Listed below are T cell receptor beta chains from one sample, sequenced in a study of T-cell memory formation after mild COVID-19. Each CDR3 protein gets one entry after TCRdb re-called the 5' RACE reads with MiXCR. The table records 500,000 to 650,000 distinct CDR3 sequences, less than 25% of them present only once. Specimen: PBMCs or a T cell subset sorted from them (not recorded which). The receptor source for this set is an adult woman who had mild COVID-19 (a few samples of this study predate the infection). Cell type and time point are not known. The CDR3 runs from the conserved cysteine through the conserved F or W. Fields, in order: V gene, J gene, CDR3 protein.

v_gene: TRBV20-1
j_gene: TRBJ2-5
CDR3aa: CSALTGGKETQYF

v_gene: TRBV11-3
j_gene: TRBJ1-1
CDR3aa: CASSYAGGTEAFF

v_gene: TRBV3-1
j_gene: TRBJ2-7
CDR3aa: CASSQGSAVEQYF

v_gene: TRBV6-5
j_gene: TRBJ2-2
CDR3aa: CASSYSIVGRGRTGELFF

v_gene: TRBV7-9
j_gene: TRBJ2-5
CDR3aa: CASAGSGETQYF

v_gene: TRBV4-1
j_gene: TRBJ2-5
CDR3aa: CASSQLGQGVRETQYF

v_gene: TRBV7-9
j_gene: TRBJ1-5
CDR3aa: CASGGEINQPQHF

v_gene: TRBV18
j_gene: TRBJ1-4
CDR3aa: CASAMTTNEKLFF

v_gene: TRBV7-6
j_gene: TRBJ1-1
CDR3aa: CASSGRGTEAFF

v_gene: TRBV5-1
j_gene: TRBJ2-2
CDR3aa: CASSHSGANTGELFF

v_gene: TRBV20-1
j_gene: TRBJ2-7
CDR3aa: CSAKGGYGSTAGSYEQYF

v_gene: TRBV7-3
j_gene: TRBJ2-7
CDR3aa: CASRFGTSGGEEQYF

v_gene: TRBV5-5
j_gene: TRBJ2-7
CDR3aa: CASSTTSGPYEQYF

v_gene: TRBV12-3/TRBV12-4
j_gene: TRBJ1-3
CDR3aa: CASSLYPGNTIYF

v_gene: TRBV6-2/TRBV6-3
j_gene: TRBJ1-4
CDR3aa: CASTMEPTGTYEKLFF

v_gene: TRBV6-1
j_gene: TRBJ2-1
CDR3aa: CASSERGARNEQFF

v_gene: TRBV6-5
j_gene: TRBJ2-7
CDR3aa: CASRAAGTGGYEQYF

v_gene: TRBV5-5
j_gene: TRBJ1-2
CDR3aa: CASSWTGTDYGYTF

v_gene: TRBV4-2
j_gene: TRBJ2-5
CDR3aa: CASTFTRTGIETQYF

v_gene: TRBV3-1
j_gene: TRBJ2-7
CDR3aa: CASKVGQGAYEQYF

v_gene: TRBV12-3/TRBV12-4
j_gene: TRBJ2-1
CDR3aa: CASSLGRGTNEQFF

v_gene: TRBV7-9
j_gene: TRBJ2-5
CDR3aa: CASSLAMETEQETQYF

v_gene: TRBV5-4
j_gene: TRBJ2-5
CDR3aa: CASSLGLLPQETQYF

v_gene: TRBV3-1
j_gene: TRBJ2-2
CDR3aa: CASSQERRYREGRPGELFF

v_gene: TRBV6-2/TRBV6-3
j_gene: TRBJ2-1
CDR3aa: CASTPRTSGSRIYNEQFF